Shown below are 23 T cell receptor delta chains from a single sample sequenced in a study of Vδ1+ human thymocytes. Sequences come from RNA converted to cDNA by reverse transcription. Multiplex PCR used pooled V-gene forward primers and a constant-region reverse primer to amplify CDR3s. TCRdb repeated clone calling on the multiplex PCR reads with CATT. The table has over 20,000 delta-chain clones, 8.1% seen once. General study points: Highly polyclonal TRG and TRD repertoires with Gaussian CDR3 length distributions appeared in thymus.

Their target antigens are unknown. Material: Vdelta1+ gamma-delta thymocytes from the thymus. The sample's subset: FACS-sorted CD3+ TCRalphabeta- TCRVdelta1+ TCRVdelta2- thymocytes. These receptors originate from a child under two years old who had congenital heart surgery.

The rearrangement joins TRDV1 to TRDJ1; 7 bases map to TRDD3. Germline CDR1 is TSWWSYY and CDR2 is QGS. The junction had 11 bases not matched to a gene; V was cut back by 0 bases and J by 1 base. The CDR3 sequence is 18 residues long. CDR3 residues: CALGELRAGGLCTDKLIF. The CDR3 DNA reads as TGTGCTCTTGGGGAACTTAGGGCTGGGGGTCTTTGCACCGATAAACTCATCTTT.

This clone has more than one count but fewer than ten. The chain uses TRDV1 and TRDJ1; no clear D gene. Trimming pared 4 bases from V and 3 bases from J, leaving 12 bases between. Per germline, CDR1 TSWWSYY and CDR2 QGS. The CDR3 runs 14 residues. The CDR3 loop is CALGGLGPPDKLIF. The CDR3 coding sequence is TGTGCTCTTGGGGGACTAGGGCCCCCCGATAAACTCATCTTT.

The rearrangement links TRDV1 to TRDJ1, with D possibly being TRDD3 (6 bases). Assignment of the J gene here rests on matching the DNA to germline, because TCRdb gives none. Trimming cost V 0 bases and J 0 bases, with 20 bases left between them. The CDR3 consists of 19 residues. The germline V gene has CDR1 TSWWSYY and CDR2 QGS. CDR3 in amino acids: CALGELGLGLTKYTDKLIF. In DNA, the CDR3 is TGTGCTCTTGGGGAACTTGGGCTGGGGCTAACTAAGTACACCGATAAACTCATCTTT.

This chain joins TRDV1 and TRDJ1, with 9 bases aligning to TRDD2. V lost 10 bases to trimming and J lost 4 bases; unmatched junction nucleotides: 34. CDR3 length: 22 amino acids. CDR1 is TSWWSYY and CDR2 is QGS in the germline V gene. The CDR3 here is CAPYPSYNWGPRIKGRRDKLIF. The CDR3 DNA sequence: TGTGCTCCTTATCCTTCCTACAACTGGGGCCCACGGATAAAGGGCCGTCGCGATAAACTCATCTTT.

The V call is TRDV1, the J call TRDJ1, with TRDD2 identical over 7 bases. V was clipped by 3 bases and J by 4 bases; unmatched bases: 17. Germline V gene data show CDR1 as TSWWSYY and CDR2 as QGS. This CDR3 region has 18 residues. As DNA, the CDR3 is TGTGCTCTTGGGGATACCTTCCTCGGGGACTACGCTGACGATAAACTCATCTTT. Its translation is CALGDTFLGDYADDKLIF.

This clone has a handful of counts. The chain combines TRDV1 with TRDJ1; D gene unclear. The CDR3 spans 13 residues. The V gene lost 0 bases and the J gene lost 11 bases, with 13 bases spanning the gap. Germline CDR1 is TSWWSYY and CDR2 is QGS. CDR3 sequence reads: CALGELPFRRLIF. CDR3 nucleotide sequence: TGTGCTCTTGGGGAACTTCCATTCCGGAGGCTCATCTTT.

This chain links TRDV1 with TRDJ1, with TRDD3 identical over 13 bases. CDR1 and CDR2 (germline): TSWWSYY, QGS. The V segment lost 2 bases and the J segment 4 bases; nucleotides outside the gene matches: 16. The CDR3 has 20 residues. The CDR3 DNA sequence: TGTGCTCTTGGGGAAAGGTCCCCGTTTACTGGGGGATACGGTGGCGATAAACTCATCTTT. It yields the protein CALGERSPFTGGYGGDKLIF.

V gene TRDV1 combines with J gene TRDJ1, with D perhaps TRDD3 (6 bases). TCRdb supplies no J gene; here it was assigned by aligning the nucleotide sequence to germline. Germline lookup yields CDR1 TSWWSYY and CDR2 QGS. The CDR3 extends over 21 amino acids. V dropped 1 base and J dropped 1 base, with 28 bases sitting between them. The CDR3 protein is CALGERAAGGYPGWGTDKLIF. CDR3 in DNA: TGTGCTCTTGGGGAACGGGCCGCCGGGGGCTACCCAGGCTGGGGCACCGATAAACTCATCTTT.

The chain employs TRDV1 and TRDJ1; perhaps TRDD3 as D (7 bases). The J gene was not available in TCRdb and was assigned here by matching the DNA to germline segments. This CDR3 region has 21 residues. In germline, CDR1 is TSWWSYY, CDR2 QGS. The ends were cut back, 4 bases at V and 1 base at J, with 31 bases in the middle. CDR3: CALGAILQFSTGATITDKLIF. The CDR3 nucleotides are TGTGCTCTTGGGGCTATCCTACAATTTAGTACTGGGGCTACCATCACCGATAAACTCATCTTT.

This clone was counted a few times. The chain links TRDV1 to TRDJ1; D unresolved. The germline gives CDR1 TSWWSYY, CDR2 QGS. V dropped 4 bases and J dropped 4 bases, with 13 bases sitting between them. This CDR3 region has 14 residues. The DNA of the CDR3 is TGTGCTCTTGGGGGACCGCCTTGGAGCGATAAACTCATCTTT. Its translation is CALGGPPWSDKLIF.

This clone was found a few times. The V gene is TRDV1, the J gene TRDJ1; 11 nucleotides line up with TRDD3. V dropped 0 bases and J dropped 3; count of bases not matched to a gene: 21. This CDR3 has 22 amino acids. Germline CDR1 is TSWWSYY and CDR2 is QGS. The chain's CDR3 is CALGELFSPLLGDILYPDKLIF. DNA of the CDR3: TGTGCTCTTGGGGAACTCTTCTCTCCCCTACTGGGGGATATCCTGTACCCCGATAAACTCATCTTT.

The rearrangement links TRDV1 to TRDJ1, with 10 bases aligning to TRDD3. The CDR3 contains 27 residues. Germline V gene lookup returns CDR1 TSWWSYY and CDR2 QGS. With 0 bases clipped from V and 0 bases from J, the junction kept 34 bases outside the gene matches. This chain's CDR3 is CALGELSYASSYWGIRGLGDYTDKLIF. As DNA, the CDR3 is TGTGCTCTTGGGGAACTATCCTACGCATCCTCTTACTGGGGGATCCGGGGGTTGGGGGACTACACCGATAAACTCATCTTT.

The chain joins TRDV1 to TRDJ1; 7 bases map to TRDD3. This CDR3 region has 17 residues. V gave up 1 base and J gave up 1 base; unmatched junction bases: 9. The germline CDR1 and CDR2 sequences are TSWWSYY and QGS. DNA of the CDR3: TGTGCTCTTGGGGAACGAGTGGGGGGATTTTCCACCGATAAACTCATCTTT. The encoded protein is CALGERVGGFSTDKLIF.

This clone was counted between two and nine times. The chain employs TRDV1 and TRDJ1, with TRDD3 matching 9 bases. Per the germline V gene, CDR1 is TSWWSYY and CDR2 is QGS. This CDR3 region has 21 residues. The ends lost 5 bases at V and 1 base at J; junction bases unmatched: 23. The CDR3 region is CALGFPVWGIQSTLCTDKLIF. CDR3 in DNA: TGTGCTCTTGGGTTTCCTGTCTGGGGGATTCAGTCTACCCTTTGCACCGATAAACTCATCTTT.

The chain uses TRDV1 and TRDJ1, with D possibly matching TRDD3 (5 bases). The V and J ends lost 2 bases and 2 bases respectively, with 15 bases between them. CDR3 size: 16 residues. The germline V gene encodes CDR1 TSWWSYY and CDR2 QGS. Here the CDR3 reads CALGEIGGPTTDKLIF. Written as DNA, the CDR3 is TGTGCTCTTGGGGAAATCGGGGGGCCCACTACCGATAAACTCATCTTT.

This clone was counted only a few times. A much more abundant neighbour one base away suggests this may be a read error. V and J are TRDV2 and TRDJ1; no clear D gene. V was shortened by 5 bases and J by 12 bases, with 12 bases between the two germline ends. CDR1 is GEAIGNYY, CDR2 EKD, per germline. The CDR3 is made up of 10 amino acids. The CDR3 sequence: CACGRVEVIF. The CDR3 nucleotides are TGTGCCTGTGGCCGTGTCGAGGTCATCTTT.

The V gene is TRDV1, the J gene TRDJ1, with D perhaps given as TRDD2 or TRDD3 (8 bases each). The V and J ends lost 4 bases and 0 bases respectively, with 36 bases between them. This CDR3 has 23 residues. CDR1 is TSWWSYY, CDR2 QGS, per germline. The CDR3 DNA follows: TGTGCTCTTGGGGCTCATCCTGACTTCCTACGGACTGGGGGGGCTTCCTACACCGATAAACTCATCTTT. Its protein is CALGAHPDFLRTGGASYTDKLIF.

Points on this clone: Because the CDR3's place on the DNA is in doubt, the DNA is left out and the CDR3 is given as listed by TCRdb. The V gene is TRAV29/DV5, the J gene TRDJ3; the DNA was not compared with TRDD3, the D call given in the table. The CDR3 spans 28 amino acids, including both terminal residues. CDR1 NSMFDY and CDR2 ISSIKDK come from the germline V gene. The CDR3 is CSVLLCSNRLLPSKWGIQASWDTRQMFF.

The chain recombines TRDV3 with TRDJ1, with TRDD3 matching over 11 bases. The CDR3 runs to 17 residues. Per germline, CDR1 TVYSNPD and CDR2 GDNSRS (reference sequence). V lost 3 bases to trimming and J lost 2 bases; unmatched junction nucleotides: 14. DNA for the CDR3: TGTGCCTTCGTTCCTAAACTGGGGGATAGAGCGACCGATAAACTCATCTTT. Protein product: CAFVPKLGDRATDKLIF.

This clone was counted a few times. The chain links TRDV1 to TRDJ1, with TRDD3 matching over 13 bases. CDR1 is TSWWSYY and CDR2 is QGS in the germline V gene. CDR3 length: 27 amino acids. J gave up 1 base and V 1 base, and 33 bases lay outside the gene matches. This chain's CDR3 is CALGEPSPFLRAILGDTLLGSTDKLIF. The CDR3 nucleotides read TGTGCTCTTGGGGAACCCTCACCCTTCCTACGGGCGATACTGGGGGATACGCTCCTCGGCAGCACCGATAAACTCATCTTT.

This clone was detected only a few times. The chain combines TRDV1 with TRDJ1; 8 bases map to TRDD3. The CDR3 spans 16 residues. Trimming at V came to 9 bases and at J to 2 bases, leaving 14 bases not matched to a gene. Germline CDR1 reads TSWWSYY; CDR2 reads QGS. The CDR3 loop reads CALGGLRRDTTDKLIF. The CDR3 region has the DNA TGTGCTCTGGGAGGCCTTCGGAGGGATACGACCGATAAACTCATCTTT.

The rearrangement joins TRDV1 to TRDJ1, with D tentatively TRDD2 or TRDD3 (8 bases each). The CDR3 totals 23 residues. Germline assignment: CDR1 TSWWSYY and CDR2 QGS. V was pared by 6 bases and J by 5 bases, with 43 bases between. The CDR3 DNA sequence: TGTGCTCTTGGTATCTTCTTCGAGCGTCACTTCCTACGGGATGGGGGATCGGATGATAAACTCATCTTT. Its translation: CALGIFFERHFLRDGGSDDKLIF.

The chain uses TRDV1 and TRDJ1, with D unclear. Germline V gene lookup returns CDR1 TSWWSYY and CDR2 QGS. With 3 bases removed from V and 0 bases from J, the gap between germline ends came to 2 bases. The CDR3 spans 12 residues. The CDR3 DNA follows: TGTGCTCTTGGGGATCACACCGATAAACTCATCTTT. Its protein product is CALGDHTDKLIF.